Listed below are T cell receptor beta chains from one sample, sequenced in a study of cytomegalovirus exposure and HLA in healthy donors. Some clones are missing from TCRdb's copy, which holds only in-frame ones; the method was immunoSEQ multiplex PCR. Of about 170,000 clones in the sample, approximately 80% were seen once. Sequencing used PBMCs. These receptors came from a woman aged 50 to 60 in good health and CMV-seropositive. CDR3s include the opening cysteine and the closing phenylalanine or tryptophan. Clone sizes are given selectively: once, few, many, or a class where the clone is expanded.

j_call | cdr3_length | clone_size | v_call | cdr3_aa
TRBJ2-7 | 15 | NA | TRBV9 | CASSVDRGSGYEQYF
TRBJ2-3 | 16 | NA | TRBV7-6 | CASSLYGVASTDTQYF
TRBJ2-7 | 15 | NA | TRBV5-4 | CASSLGQQFTYEQYF
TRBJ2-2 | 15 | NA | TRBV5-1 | CASSFSLDDTGELFF
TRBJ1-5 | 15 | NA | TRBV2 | CASGKGTGGSQPQHF
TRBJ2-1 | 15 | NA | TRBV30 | CAWSSGGGSYNEQFF
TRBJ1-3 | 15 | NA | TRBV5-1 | CASSSSGQEANTIYF
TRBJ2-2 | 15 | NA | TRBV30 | CAWSPGLTGSGELFF
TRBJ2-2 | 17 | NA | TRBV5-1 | CASSLRTSGSPAGELFF
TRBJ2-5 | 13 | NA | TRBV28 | CASRGVRLMTQYF
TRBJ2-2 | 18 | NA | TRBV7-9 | CASSKAGTSGVNTGELFF
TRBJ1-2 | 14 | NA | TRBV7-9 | CASSFSGGYYGYTF
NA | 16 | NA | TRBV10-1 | CASSESWGVGSYEQYF
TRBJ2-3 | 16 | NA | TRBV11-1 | CASSFSGLAGVDTQYF
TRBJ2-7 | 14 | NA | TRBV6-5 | CASRKDKVSYEQYF
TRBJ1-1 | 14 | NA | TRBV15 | CATSSRTANTEAFF
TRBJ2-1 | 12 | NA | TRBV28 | CASSTGLNEQFF
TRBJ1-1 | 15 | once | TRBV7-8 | CASSLVSNLNTEAFF
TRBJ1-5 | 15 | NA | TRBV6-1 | CASSPQSGINQPQHF
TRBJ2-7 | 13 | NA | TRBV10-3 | CAVQGSSSYEQYF